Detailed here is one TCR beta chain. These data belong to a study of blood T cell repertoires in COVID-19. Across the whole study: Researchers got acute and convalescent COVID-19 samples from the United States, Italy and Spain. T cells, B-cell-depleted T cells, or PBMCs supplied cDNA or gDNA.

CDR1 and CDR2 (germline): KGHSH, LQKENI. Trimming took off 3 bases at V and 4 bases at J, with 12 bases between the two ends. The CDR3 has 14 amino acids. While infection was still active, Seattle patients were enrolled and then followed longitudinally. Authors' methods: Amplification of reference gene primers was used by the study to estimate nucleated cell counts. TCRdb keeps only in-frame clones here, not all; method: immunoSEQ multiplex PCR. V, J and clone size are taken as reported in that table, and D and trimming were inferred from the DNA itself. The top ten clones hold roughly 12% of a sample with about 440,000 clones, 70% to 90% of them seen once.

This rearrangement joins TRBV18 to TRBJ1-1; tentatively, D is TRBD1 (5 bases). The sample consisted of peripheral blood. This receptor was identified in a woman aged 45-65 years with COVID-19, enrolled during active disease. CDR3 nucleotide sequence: TGTGCCAGCTCACCCGGGGGTGTCGTCACTGAAGCTTTCTTT. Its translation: CASSPGGVVTEAFF.